These T cell receptor beta chains were read from a single sample in a study of spatial heterogeneity in lung cancer. Each CDR3 protein gets one entry after TCRdb re-called the 5' RACE reads with MiXCR. The sample contains about 12,000 distinct CDR3 sequences, approximately 6.2% of which appear only once. The sample consisted of normal lung tissue next to the tumor, taken at surgery. Source of these receptors: a male donor with early-stage non-small cell lung cancer. Both conserved end residues are part of each CDR3. Each record gives: V gene, clone size, J gene, CDR3 protein. Clone size is not always given. Where it is, it says once, few, many or a class for expanded clones.

TRBV30,many,TRBJ1-1,CAWSVLEGSEAFF
TRBV20-1,many,TRBJ1-5,CSAPTGTAHQPQHF
TRBV6-1,medium-sized,TRBJ2-3,CASNDRGPTDTQYF
TRBV2,many,TRBJ1-6,CASRPGPGGSPLHF
TRBV29-1,many,TRBJ2-2,CSVLGPSNTGELFF
TRBV11-2,many,TRBJ2-1,CASSLSPKGANEQFF
TRBV29-1,many,TRBJ1-1,CSGRGWAGAFF
TRBV5-4,many,TRBJ2-3,CASTPWSGGTDTQYF
TRBV4-3,medium-sized,TRBJ1-2,CASSQDGVEGLGKNGYTF
TRBV20-1,medium-sized,TRBJ2-1,CSARRYNEQFF
TRBV6-5,medium-sized,TRBJ2-1,CASRLPGLGGNNEQFF
TRBV7-3,-,TRBJ2-1,CASSPETRQTYNEQFF
TRBV10-3,few,TRBJ2-5,CASSGGGETQYF
TRBV3-1,-,TRBJ2-1,CASSHLAGGTYNEQFF
TRBV30,many,TRBJ1-6,CAWRPPYYNSPLHF
TRBV5-1,many,TRBJ1-3,CASSLTGATGNTIYF
TRBV4-2,-,TRBJ1-2,CASSQEQTYGYTF
TRBV29-1,many,TRBJ1-1,CSGSRDRSPMNTEAFF
TRBV23-1,medium-sized,TRBJ2-4,CASSQTELQYF
TRBV7-2,medium-sized,TRBJ2-4,CASSLEAGLAGVTKNIQYF